The text below deals with one T cell receptor beta chain. The antigen it recognizes is unknown. The record has no base qualities; no much larger clone is one base away. Collaborating institutions collected whole blood in K2EDTA tubes following their own protocols. For TCRbeta analysis, collaborators shipped samples as frozen whole blood, isolated PBMCs, or DNA extracted from either of those sample types. CDR1 and CDR2 (LNHDA, SQIVND) derive from the germline V gene (reference sequence). The CDR3 runs 15 residues from the cysteine to the phenylalanine. Only the CDR3 part of the read is kept: 45 bases, read in frame from the first base. V loses 5 bases, J loses 7 bases, and the germline ends lie 15 bases apart. These data are taken from a study of blood T cell repertoires in COVID-19 (TCRdb year 2020). The study in broad terms: Samples from collaborators originated in the United States, Italy and Spain and spanned both the acute and convalescent phases of COVID-19. A de-identified subject ID, COVID-19 status, age in years and sex were almost always included in the sample metadata. The material from the prospective study consisted of cDNA or gDNA derived from T cells, B-cell-depleted T cells, or PBMCs. The repertoires were released in a freely available public database meant as a resource for research on the immune response to SARS-CoV-2. Where HLA class I and class II types were available, the types were taken from metadata supplied by the sample provider, not from assay-based typing. Samples were obtained from the ongoing ImmuneRACE study (first 160 participants) and from about 1,300 subjects provided by 6 global collaborators. The dataset comprised deeply sampled blood TCRbeta repertoires from subjects exposed to, actively infected with, or recovered from COVID-19. The full study reports these points: How much clinical and demographic metadata was included differed by source and by participant, and the metadata was provided uncurated.

TCRbeta CDR3 regions were amplified from genomic DNA by means of the immunoSEQ Assay, a bias-controlled multiplex PCR. Concerning the study's data processing: The number of nucleated cells in each sample was estimated by amplification of reference gene primers within the assay. To quantify the absolute abundance of each unique TCRbeta CDR3 rearrangement, sequence reads were collapsed and filtered. For each sample, productive Simpson clonality was calculated by taking the square root of Simpson's diversity index across productive rearrangements. As stored in TCRdb, this immuneACCESS dataset retains in-frame rearrangements with V and J assigned. A fraction of the clones does not appear; measured against another copy, unresolved V genes explain less than half of the discrepancy, and the remainder lacks a known reason. The DNA gave D and trimming, while V, J and clone size come from that table. The sample includes around 150,000 clones, with around 85% observed a single time. The ten biggest clones cover less than 3.5% of the sample.

The V gene is TRBV19 and the J gene is TRBJ1-6; the D gene is perhaps TRBD1, from 6 matching bases. The sequence came from a man between 65 and 80 years old with acute or convalescent COVID-19. Sample: peripheral blood. The CDR3 protein: CASSPARGTNSPLHF. The sequence in DNA is TGTGCCAGTAGTCCGGCCAGGGGAACGAATTCACCCCTCCACTTT.